This T cell receptor beta chain is from a study of T-cell reconstitution after alpha-beta-depleted transplantation in children. General study results and limits: Once a year had passed after transplant, T-cell counts and diversity came mostly from newly produced T cells. After transplant, at about two months, alpha-beta T cells were reportedly derived from several hundred expanded graft clones.

This clonotype has just a few counts. Its antigen is unidentified. CDR3 size: 15 residues. V was shortened by 4 bases and J by 2 bases, with 15 bases between the two germline ends. Germline CDR1 and CDR2: SGDLS and YYNGEE. A library of TCRbeta sequences, prepared with unique molecular identifiers, was generated. TCRdb independently ran MiXCR on the PCR reads; one entry per CDR3 protein. The top ten clones hold approximately 34% of a sample with 15,000 to 20,000 distinct CDR3 sequences, roughly 8% of them seen once. The chain carries TRBV9 and TRBJ1-2, with D possibly being TRBD1 (5 bases). The sequence derives from a boy in the first two years of life who had a stem cell transplant for Wiskott-Aldrich syndrome, so the T cells may come from the graft donor. Sequenced material: PBMCs, mostly from graft donor cells, taken 60 days after TCRalphabeta/CD19-depleted stem cell transplant. CDR3 sequence (DNA): TGTGCCAGCAGCACCACTCGTCAGGGAAACTATGGCTACACCTTC. It is translated as CASSTTRQGNYGYTF.